These 15 T cell receptor beta chains were all obtained from the same sample, sequenced in a study of CD8 T cells in ankylosing spondylitis. TCRdb recomputed calls from the 5' RACE reads with MiXCR, one row per CDR3 protein. The sample carries about 280,000 distinct CDR3 sequences, 20% recorded once. Sequencing was done on a sample of blood, either unsorted or a sorted T cell fraction (not recorded which). Every receptor here comes from a male donor with ankylosing spondylitis or in good health (not recorded which).

In its sample, this clonotype was seen many times. The chain has TRBV4-1 and TRBJ1-1; D may be TRBD1 (6 bases). Germline V gene lookup returns CDR1 MGHRA and CDR2 YSYEKL. The germline V and J ends were trimmed by 0 bases and 2 bases, with 10 bases remaining between them. The CDR3 spans 15 residues. CDR3 residues: CASSQETGANTEAFF. DNA of the CDR3: TGCGCCAGCAGCCAAGAGACGGGGGCCAACACTGAAGCTTTCTTT.

The chain links TRBV28 to TRBJ1-2, with D unclear. This CDR3 comprises 14 residues. CDR1 MDHEN and CDR2 SYDVKM come from the germline V gene. Trimming removed 2 bases from V and 1 base from J, with 8 bases in between. CDR3 residues: CASSLGHLNYGYTF. The DNA of the CDR3 is TGTGCCAGCAGTTTAGGGCATCTTAACTATGGCTACACCTTC.

This clonotype has ten or more counts. The CDR3 loop reads CAMTDGEDNEQFF. In DNA form, the CDR3 reads TGTGCGATGACGGACGGTGAGGACAATGAGCAGTTCTTC. V gene TRBV7-9 combines with J gene TRBJ2-1, with D unresolved. CDR1 and CDR2 from the germline V gene are SEHNR and FQNEAQ (reference sequence). This CDR3 is built from 13 residues.

The chain combines TRBV12-3 or TRBV12-4 with TRBJ1-5; tentatively, D is TRBD1 (5 bases). This CDR3 has 15 amino acids. Trimming removed 5 bases at V and 0 bases at J, with 11 bases between. The CDR3 sequence: CASSTGGVSNQPQHF. The CDR3, as DNA: TGTGCCAGCAGTACCGGGGGGGTTAGCAATCAGCCCCAGCATTTT.

Remarks on this clonotype: This may come from a read error, since a much larger clone is one base off. The chain couples TRBV28 to TRBJ2-4; D might be TRBD1 or TRBD2, each matching 5 bases. The CDR3 runs 13 residues. Germline V gene lookup returns CDR1 MDHEN and CDR2 SYDVKM. The CDR3 sequence: CASSPGTKNFQYF. In DNA, the CDR3 is TGTGCCAGCAGTCCCGGGACCAAAAACTTTCAGTACTTC.

This clonotype has a handful of counts. CDR3 loop: CASSLVSRTEAFF. The CDR3 nucleotides read TGTGCCAGCAGCTTAGTCTCTCGCACTGAAGCTTTCTTT. The rearrangement joins TRBV7-8 to TRBJ1-1; D is ambiguous. The CDR3 contains 13 residues. Trimming removed 1 base from V and 4 bases from J, with 7 bases in between. Germline V lookup: CDR1 SGHVS, CDR2 FQNEAQ.

This clonotype occurred a few times. The genes are TRBV6-1 and TRBJ1-2; 9 bases fit TRBD1. CDR1 MNHNS and CDR2 SASEGT come from the germline V gene. CDR3 size: 15 residues. J lost 4 bases, V lost 5 bases, and 8 bases had no gene match. CDR3 amino acids: CASSLGGTGFYGYTF. The CDR3 DNA is TGTGCCAGCAGTCTGGGTGGGACAGGGTTCTATGGCTACACCTTC.

The V and J genes are TRBV5-1 and TRBJ2-1; the match to TRBD1 covers 12 bases. The ends lost 3 bases at V and 5 bases at J; junction bases unmatched: 6. The CDR3 has 16 residues. CDR1 is SGHRS and CDR2 is YFSETQ in the germline V gene. CDR3: CASSSAGQGANNEQFF. CDR3 in DNA: TGCGCCAGCAGCTCGGCGGGACAGGGGGCCAACAATGAGCAGTTCTTC.

The rearrangement uses TRBV6-5 and TRBJ2-5; 8 nucleotides align to TRBD1. The CDR3 covers 15 residues. V was clipped by 2 bases and J by 5 bases; unmatched bases: 7. From germline, CDR1 is MNHEY and CDR2 SVGAGI. The CDR3 DNA reads TGTGCCAGCAGTTACGTGGCAGGGGGCTCGGAGACCCAGTACTTC. Amino acids: CASSYVAGGSETQYF.

This clonotype appeared a few times. The chain carries TRBV5-1 and TRBJ2-2; 9 bases agree with TRBD1. V was pared by 4 bases and J by 4 bases, with 5 bases of the junction left unmatched. This CDR3 has 15 amino acids. Germline V gene lookup returns CDR1 SGHRS and CDR2 YFSETQ. CDR3 loop: CASSQTGGITGELFF. Here the CDR3 DNA reads TGCGCCAGCAGCCAAACAGGGGGCATCACCGGGGAGCTGTTTTTT.

J is TRBJ1-4 and V is TRBV18, with D possibly matching TRBD1 (5 bases). CDR3 length: 14 residues. The germline gives CDR1 KGHSH, CDR2 LQKENI. Trimming removed 2 bases from V and 8 bases from J, with 12 bases in between. CDR3 DNA sequence: TGTGCCAGCTCACCAAGAGACAGCGGGGAAAAACTGTTTTTT. Translation gives CASSPRDSGEKLFF.

The chain couples TRBV3-1 to TRBJ2-3, with 7 bases that match TRBD1. Trimming cost V 0 bases and J 13 bases; bases outside gene matches: 7. This CDR3 contains 13 residues. The germline gives CDR1 LGHDT, CDR2 YNNKEL (reference sequence). CDR3 in DNA: TGTGCCAGCAGCCAAGATTGGGGGACAGAAGAGTATTTT. This translates into CASSQDWGTEEYF.

This clonotype was seen a handful of times. This chain connects TRBV6-5 to TRBJ2-3; 13 bases fit TRBD2. Germline V CDR1 and CDR2: MNHEY, SVGAGI. This CDR3 has 16 residues. V dropped 4 bases and J dropped 2; count of bases not matched to a gene: 3. The CDR3 sequence is CASSWTSGSATDTQYF. CDR3 sequence (DNA): TGTGCCAGCAGTTGGACTAGCGGGAGCGCCACAGATACGCAGTATTTT.

A few counts support this clonotype. V and J are TRBV30 and TRBJ2-5; D uncertain. V lost 2 bases and J 3 bases, leaving 10 bases between the germline ends. The CDR3 contains 13 residues. Germline values: CDR1 GTSNPN, CDR2 SVGIG (reference sequence). The CDR3 nucleotides are TGTGCCTGGAGTTTTCCAGGAGAAGAGACCCAGTACTTC. Translating gives CAWSFPGEETQYF.

The chain recombines TRBV18 with TRBJ1-4, with D maybe TRBD1 (6 bases). Germline assignment: CDR1 KGHSH and CDR2 LQKENI. This CDR3 spans 15 amino acids. V gave up 3 bases and J gave up 5 bases, with 13 bases separating them. The chain's CDR3 is CASSPRTQGNEKLFF. The CDR3 nucleotides are TGTGCCAGCTCACCTCGGACACAGGGAAATGAAAAACTGTTTTTT.